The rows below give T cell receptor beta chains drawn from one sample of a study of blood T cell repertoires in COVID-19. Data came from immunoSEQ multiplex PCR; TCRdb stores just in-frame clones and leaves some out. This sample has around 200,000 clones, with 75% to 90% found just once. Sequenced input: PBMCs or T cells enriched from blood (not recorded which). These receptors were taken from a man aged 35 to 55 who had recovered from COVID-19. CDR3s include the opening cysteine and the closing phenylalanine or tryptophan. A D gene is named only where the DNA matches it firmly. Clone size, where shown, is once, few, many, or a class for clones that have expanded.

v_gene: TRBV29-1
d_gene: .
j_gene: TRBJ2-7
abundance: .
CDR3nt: TGCAGCGTTGAAGAAGAAGCGGACTTCTCCTACGAGCAGTACTTC
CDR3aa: CSVEEEADFSYEQYF

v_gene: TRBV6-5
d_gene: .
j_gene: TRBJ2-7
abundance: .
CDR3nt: TGTGCCATCTCTCCAGGGCCCAGCTCCTACGAGCAGTACTTC
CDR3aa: CAISPGPSSYEQYF

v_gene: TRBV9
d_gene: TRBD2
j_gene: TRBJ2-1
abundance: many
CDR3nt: TGTGCCAGCAGCGTAGGTAGTAGCGGGAGAGATGAGCAGTTCTTC
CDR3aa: CASSVGSSGRDEQFF

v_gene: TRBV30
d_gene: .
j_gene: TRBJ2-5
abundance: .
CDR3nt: TGTGCCTGGAGTAGTGGCAAAGAGACCCAGTACTTC
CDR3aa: CAWSSGKETQYF

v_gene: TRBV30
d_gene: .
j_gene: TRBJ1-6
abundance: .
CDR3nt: TGTGCCTGGAGTGTTTTCACATATAATTCACCCCTCCACTTT
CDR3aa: CAWSVFTYNSPLHF

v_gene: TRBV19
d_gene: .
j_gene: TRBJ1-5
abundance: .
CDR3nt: TGTGCCAGTAGTACCTGGACAGAGACGTTTAGCAATCAGCCCCAGCATTTT
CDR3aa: CASSTWTETFSNQPQHF

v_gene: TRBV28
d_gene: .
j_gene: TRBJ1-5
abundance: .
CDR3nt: TGTGCCAGCAGTTCCCGGGACTCGGGAAATCAGCCCCAGCATTTT
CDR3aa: CASSSRDSGNQPQHF

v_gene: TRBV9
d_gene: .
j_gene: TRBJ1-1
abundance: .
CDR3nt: TGTGCCAGCAGCGCAGCGGGACCAACACCAAGATTGAACACTGAAGCTTTCTTT
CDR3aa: CASSAAGPTPRLNTEAFF

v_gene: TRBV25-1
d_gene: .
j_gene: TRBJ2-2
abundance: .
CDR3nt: TGTGCCAGCAGTTTTACAGGGATACACACCGGGGAGCTGTTTTTT
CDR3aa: CASSFTGIHTGELFF

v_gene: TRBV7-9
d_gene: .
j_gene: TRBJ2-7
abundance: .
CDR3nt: TGTGCCAGCAGCCTAGGTATTGACAGGCCCAGGCCCTACGAGCAGTACTTC
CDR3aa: CASSLGIDRPRPYEQYF

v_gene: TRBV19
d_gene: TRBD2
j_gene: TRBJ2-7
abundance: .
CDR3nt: TGTGCCAGTAGTTCCGGACTAGCGGGGCTCAGCGAGCAGTACTTC
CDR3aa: CASSSGLAGLSEQYF

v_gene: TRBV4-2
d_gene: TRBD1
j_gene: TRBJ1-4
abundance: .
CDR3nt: TGTGCCAGCAGCCAAGTCCAAAGACAGGGGGTTAATGAAAAACTGTTTTTT
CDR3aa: CASSQVQRQGVNEKLFF

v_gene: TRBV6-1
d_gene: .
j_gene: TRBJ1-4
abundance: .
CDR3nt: TGTGCCAGCAGTGAAGAGGGGGTGTTTTTT
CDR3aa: CASSEEGVFF

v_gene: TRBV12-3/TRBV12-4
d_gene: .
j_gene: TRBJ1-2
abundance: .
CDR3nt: TGTGCCAGCAGTTTACGGGGTGGCTACACCTTC
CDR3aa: CASSLRGGYTF

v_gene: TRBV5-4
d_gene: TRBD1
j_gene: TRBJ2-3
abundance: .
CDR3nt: TGTGCCAGCAGCAACCGACAGGGGGCGTCCGGCACAGATACGCAGTATTTT
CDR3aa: CASSNRQGASGTDTQYF

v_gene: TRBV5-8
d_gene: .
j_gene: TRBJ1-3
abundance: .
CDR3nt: TGTGCCAGCAGCTTCGGGTTAGCTGGAAACACCATATATTTT
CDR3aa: CASSFGLAGNTIYF

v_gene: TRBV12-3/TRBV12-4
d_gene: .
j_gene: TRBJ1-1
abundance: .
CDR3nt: TGTGCCAGCAGTTTTAAGGGGGTCGAAGCTTTCTTT
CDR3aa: CASSFKGVEAFF

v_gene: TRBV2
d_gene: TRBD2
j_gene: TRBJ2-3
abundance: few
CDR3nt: TGTGCCAGCTGGAAGCGGGGGACAGATACGCAGTATTTT
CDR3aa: CASWKRGTDTQYF

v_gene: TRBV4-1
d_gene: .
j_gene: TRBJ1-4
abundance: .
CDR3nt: TGCGCCAGCAGCCAAGATGGTGCGGGTCGGGCTAATGAAAAACTGTTTTTT
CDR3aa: CASSQDGAGRANEKLFF

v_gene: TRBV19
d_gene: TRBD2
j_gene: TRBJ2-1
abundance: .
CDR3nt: TGTGCCAGTAGTATGTTAGGTCCCATCAGCGGGGGGGGGTACAATGAGCAGTTCTTC
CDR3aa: CASSMLGPISGGGYNEQFF

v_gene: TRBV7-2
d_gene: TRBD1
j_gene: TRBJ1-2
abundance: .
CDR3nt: TGTGCCAGCAGCTTAGTTAGGACAGGTCGTGGCTACACCTTC
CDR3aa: CASSLVRTGRGYTF

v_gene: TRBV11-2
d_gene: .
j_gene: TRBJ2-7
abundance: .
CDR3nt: TGTGCCAGCAGCTTAGAGGGACAAATCACCGAGCAGTACTTC
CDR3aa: CASSLEGQITEQYF

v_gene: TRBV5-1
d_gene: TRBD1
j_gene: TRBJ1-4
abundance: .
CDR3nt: TGCGCCAGCAGCTTGGTGAGGGGGCAGGGAACTAATGAAAAACTGTTTTTT
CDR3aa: CASSLVRGQGTNEKLFF

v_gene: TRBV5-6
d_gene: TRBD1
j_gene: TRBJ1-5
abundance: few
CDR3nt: TGTGCCAGCAGCTTTGGGACAGGGGATCAGCCCCAGCATTTT
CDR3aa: CASSFGTGDQPQHF

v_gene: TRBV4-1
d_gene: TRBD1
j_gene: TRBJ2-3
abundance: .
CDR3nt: TGCGCCAGCAGCCAAGAGGGGGGCAGGGCGGCAGGGGGCACGCAGTATTTT
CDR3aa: CASSQEGGRAAGGTQYF

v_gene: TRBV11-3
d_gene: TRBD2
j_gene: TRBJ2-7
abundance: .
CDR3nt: TGTGCCAGCACCGGACTAGGGTACGAGCAGTACTTC
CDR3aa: CASTGLGYEQYF

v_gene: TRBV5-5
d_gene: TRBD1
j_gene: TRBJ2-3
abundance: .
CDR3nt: TGTGCCAGCAGCTTGGATTTGGGACAGGGCTCAGATACGCAGTATTTT
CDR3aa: CASSLDLGQGSDTQYF

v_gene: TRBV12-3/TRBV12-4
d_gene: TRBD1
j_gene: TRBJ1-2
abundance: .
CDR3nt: TGTGCCAGCAGTTGGGACAGCCACTATGGCTACACCTTC
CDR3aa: CASSWDSHYGYTF

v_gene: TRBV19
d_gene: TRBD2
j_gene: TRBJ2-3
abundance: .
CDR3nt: TGTGCCAGTAGTATTGGAGTGTCTAGCGGGATCACAGATACGCAGTATTTT
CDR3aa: CASSIGVSSGITDTQYF

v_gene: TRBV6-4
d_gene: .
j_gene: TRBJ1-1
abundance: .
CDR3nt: TGTGCCAGCAGCCGACTCTCGACAGACACTGAAGCTTTCTTT
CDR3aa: CASSRLSTDTEAFF

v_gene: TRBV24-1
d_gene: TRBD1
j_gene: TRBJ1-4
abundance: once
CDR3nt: TGTGCCACCAGTGACCCTACAGGGGGAGGTGAAAAACTGTTTTTT
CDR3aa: CATSDPTGGGEKLFF

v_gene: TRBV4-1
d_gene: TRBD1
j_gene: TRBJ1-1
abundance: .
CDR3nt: TGCGCCAGCAGCCAAGTTGGGACAGGGGCTTCGAACACTGAAGCTTTCTTT
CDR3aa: CASSQVGTGASNTEAFF

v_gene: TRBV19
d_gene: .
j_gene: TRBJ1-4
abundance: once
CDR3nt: TGTGCCAGTACCCGTCAGGACGGGGCTAATGAAAAACTGTTTTTT
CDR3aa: CASTRQDGANEKLFF

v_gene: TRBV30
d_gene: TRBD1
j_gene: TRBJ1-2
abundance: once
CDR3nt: TGTGCCGGCCCCAGGGGGCAGGGTGGCTACACCTTC
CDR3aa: CAGPRGQGGYTF

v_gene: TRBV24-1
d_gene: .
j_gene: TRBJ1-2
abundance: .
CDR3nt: TGTGCCATTAACAGGGAAGGCTATGGCTACACCTTC
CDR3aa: CAINREGYGYTF

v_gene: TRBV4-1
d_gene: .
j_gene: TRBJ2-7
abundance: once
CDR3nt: TGCGCCAGCAGCCAAGAGCATGGGGGACATACTCAATACGAGCAGTACTTC
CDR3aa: CASSQEHGGHTQYEQYF

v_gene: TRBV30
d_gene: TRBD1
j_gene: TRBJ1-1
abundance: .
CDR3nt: TGTGCCTGGAGTAGGGGCGCCGGACAGGGAGGCTTTGAAGCTTTCTTT
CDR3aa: CAWSRGAGQGGFEAFF

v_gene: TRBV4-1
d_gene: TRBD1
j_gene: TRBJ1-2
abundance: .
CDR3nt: TGCGCCAGCAGCCAAGTATTAGTTGGGACAGGGGAGAGGGTCTATGGCTACACCTTC
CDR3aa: CASSQVLVGTGERVYGYTF

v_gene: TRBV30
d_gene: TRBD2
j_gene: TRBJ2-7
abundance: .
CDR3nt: TGTGCCCACCGGGCTAGCGGGAGGTACGAGCAGTACTTC
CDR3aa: CAHRASGRYEQYF

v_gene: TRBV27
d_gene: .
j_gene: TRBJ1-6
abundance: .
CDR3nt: TGTGCCAGCACCTCCACAGGGATGAGCTCCTATAATTCACCCCTCCACTTT
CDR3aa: CASTSTGMSSYNSPLHF

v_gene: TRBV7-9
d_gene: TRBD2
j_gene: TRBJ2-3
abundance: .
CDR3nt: TGTGCCAGCAGCTCGGGACTAGCGGGAAGGACGCAGTATTTT
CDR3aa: CASSSGLAGRTQYF

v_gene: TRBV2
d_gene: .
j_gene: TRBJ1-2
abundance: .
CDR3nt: TGTGCCAGCAGCGACAACACACTTGGCTACACCTTC
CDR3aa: CASSDNTLGYTF

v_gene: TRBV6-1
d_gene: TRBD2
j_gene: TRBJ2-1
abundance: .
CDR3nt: TGTGCCAGCAGTGAAGGCGGGAGGCACAATGAGCAGTTCTTC
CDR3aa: CASSEGGRHNEQFF

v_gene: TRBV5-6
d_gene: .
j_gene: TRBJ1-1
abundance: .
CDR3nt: TGTGCCAGCAGCTTGGGCAGGGTCACTGAAGCTTTCTTT
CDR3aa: CASSLGRVTEAFF

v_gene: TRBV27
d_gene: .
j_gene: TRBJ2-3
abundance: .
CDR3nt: TGTGCCAGCATGACCAGACAGGATACGCAGTATTTT
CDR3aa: CASMTRQDTQYF

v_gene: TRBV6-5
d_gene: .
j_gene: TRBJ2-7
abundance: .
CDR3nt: TGTGCCAGCGGTCGGGATTATCCCTACGAGCAGTACTTC
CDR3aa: CASGRDYPYEQYF

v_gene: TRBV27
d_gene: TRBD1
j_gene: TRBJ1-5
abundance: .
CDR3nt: TGTGCCAGCAGTTTGGGGACAGCTAATCAGCCCCAGCATTTT
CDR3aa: CASSLGTANQPQHF

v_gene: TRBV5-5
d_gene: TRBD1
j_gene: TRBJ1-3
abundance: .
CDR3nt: TGTGCCAGCAGCCCGGACAGGGCTAATGGAAACACCATATATTTT
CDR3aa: CASSPDRANGNTIYF